This paragraph covers one TCR beta chain sequence. This receptor's antigen is unknown. No base-level quality is on record; no much larger clone is a single base apart. This record belongs to a study of blood T cell repertoires in COVID-19 (dated by TCRdb to 2020 to 2021). Regarding the research as a whole: Samples covering the acute and convalescent phases of COVID-19 were provided by collaborators in the United States, Italy and Spain. The material from the prospective study consisted of cDNA or gDNA derived from T cells, B-cell-depleted T cells, or PBMCs. Subjects who had been exposed to COVID-19, were actively infected with it, or had recovered from it provided the deeply sampled blood TCRbeta repertoires that made up the dataset. The repertoires were released in a freely available public database intended as a resource for research on the immune response to SARS-CoV-2. Samples came from the ongoing ImmuneRACE study (first 160 participants) plus 1,254 subjects from 6 global collaborators. The sample metadata nearly always contained a de-identified subject ID, COVID-19 status, age in years and sex. Where available, HLA class I and class II types were taken from metadata supplied by the sample provider and were not determined by assay-based typing. Points the paper makes about the study in general: The quantity of clinical and demographic metadata differed by source and by participant and was supplied without curation.

Each collaborating institution followed its own protocols to collect whole blood in K2EDTA tubes. For TCRbeta analysis, collaborators shipped samples in one of three forms: frozen whole blood, isolated PBMCs, or DNA extracted from either of those sample types. TCRbeta CDR3 regions were amplified from genomic DNA using the immunoSEQ Assay, a bias-controlled multiplex PCR. Per the authors' processing: Nucleated cell counts per sample were estimated from amplification of reference gene primers within the assay. To quantify the absolute abundance of each unique TCRbeta CDR3 rearrangement, sequence reads were collapsed and filtered. For each sample, productive Simpson clonality was calculated as the square root of Simpson's diversity index across productive rearrangements. TCRdb limited this immuneACCESS table to in-frame rearrangements with V and J called. A share of clones is missing; checked studies link under half to unresolved V genes, and the rest is unexplained. The V and J calls and the clone size are those of that table, but D and trimming were determined from the DNA. This sample comprises 190,000 or so clones, more than 85% of them detected only once. The ten largest make up about 2.5% of the sample.

This sequence originates from a man aged 35-49 years with active or convalescent COVID-19. The sequencing sample was made of peripheral blood.

The base sequence is TGTGCCAGCAGCCTGGTAGGCGGGGATACGCAGTATTTT. The resulting protein is CASSLVGGDTQYF. The rearrangement combines TRBV5-4 with TRBJ2-3; perhaps TRBD2 is the D gene, with 5 bases matching. The CDR3 spans 13 residues, from the cysteine through the phenylalanine. Only CDR3 DNA is held: 39 bases, read in frame from base 1. Based on the germline V gene (reference sequence), the CDR1 and CDR2 sequences are SGHNT and YYREEE. The junction shows trimming of 4 bases on V and 6 bases on J, plus 12 bases between the germline ends.